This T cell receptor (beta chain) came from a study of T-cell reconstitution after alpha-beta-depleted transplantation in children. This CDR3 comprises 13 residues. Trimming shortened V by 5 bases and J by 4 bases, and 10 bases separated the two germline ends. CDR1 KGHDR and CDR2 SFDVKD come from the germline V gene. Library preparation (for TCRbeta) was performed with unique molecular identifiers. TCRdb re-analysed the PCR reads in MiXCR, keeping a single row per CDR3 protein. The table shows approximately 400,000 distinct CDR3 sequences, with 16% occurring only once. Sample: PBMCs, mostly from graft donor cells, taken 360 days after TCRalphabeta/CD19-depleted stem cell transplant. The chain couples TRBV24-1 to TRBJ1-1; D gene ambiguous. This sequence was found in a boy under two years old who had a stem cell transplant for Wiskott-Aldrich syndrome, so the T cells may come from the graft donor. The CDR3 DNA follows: TGTGCCACCAGTGTCAAGGGTAGCACTGAAGCTTTCTTT. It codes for CATSVKGSTEAFF.